This T cell receptor beta chain is drawn from a study of blood T cell repertoires in COVID-19. CDR1 is MNHEY, CDR2 SMNVEV, per germline (reference sequence). This CDR3 spans 16 amino acids. V dropped 1 base and J dropped 0 bases, with 12 bases sitting between them. Authors' analysis steps: Counts of nucleated cells, estimated from reference gene primer amplification, were obtained. Sequencing was performed with immunoSEQ multiplex PCR; in TCRdb, only in-frame clones are kept and a portion is missing. D and trimming were read from the DNA, whereas the V and J calls and clone size are those reported in that table. The table includes approximately 310,000 clones, roughly 88% detected once. Residents of about two dozen US areas, aged roughly 18 to 89 years, made up the participants. Self-reported history from a screening survey and questionnaire set each donor's cohort.

The specimen sequenced was PBMCs or T cells enriched from blood (not recorded which). This TCR was recovered from a man aged 30 to 45 who had recovered from COVID-19. The J gene is TRBJ1-2, the V gene TRBV27, with D hard to call. The CDR3 region is CASSLFSGLTNYGYTF. CDR3 sequence (DNA): TGTGCCAGCAGTTTATTCTCCGGACTGACTAACTATGGCTACACCTTC.